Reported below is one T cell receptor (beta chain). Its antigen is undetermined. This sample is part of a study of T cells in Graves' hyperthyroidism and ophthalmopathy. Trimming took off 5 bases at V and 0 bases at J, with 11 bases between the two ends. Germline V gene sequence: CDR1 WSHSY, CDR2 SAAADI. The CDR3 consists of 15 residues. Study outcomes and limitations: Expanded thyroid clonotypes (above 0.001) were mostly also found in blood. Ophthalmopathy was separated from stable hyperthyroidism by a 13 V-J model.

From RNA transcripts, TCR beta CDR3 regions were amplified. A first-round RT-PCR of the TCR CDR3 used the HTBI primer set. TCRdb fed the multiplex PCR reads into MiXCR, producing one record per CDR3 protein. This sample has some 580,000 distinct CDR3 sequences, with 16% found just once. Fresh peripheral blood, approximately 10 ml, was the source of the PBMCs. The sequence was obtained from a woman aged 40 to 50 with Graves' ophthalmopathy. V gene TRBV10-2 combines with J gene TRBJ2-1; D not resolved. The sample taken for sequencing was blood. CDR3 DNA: TGCGCCAGCAGTAATGATTGGAGCTCCTACAATGAGCAGTTCTTC. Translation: CASSNDWSSYNEQFF.